This is a list of T cell receptor beta chains from one sample in a study of blood T cell repertoires in COVID-19. Clones were read by immunoSEQ multiplex PCR, and TCRdb kept only the in-frame ones, dropping some. The data show 210,000 or so clones, approximately 85% seen once. Sequencing used peripheral blood. The origin of the receptors is a man aged 50-60 years with COVID-19, enrolled during active disease. Both conserved end residues are part of each CDR3. A D gene is named only where the DNA matches it firmly. A clone size is listed for some rows: how often the clone was seen (once, few, many), or a class if it is expanded.

TRBJ2-2	.	TRBV9	.	TGTGCCAGCAGCGCTACAGGGAAAGGACCCGGGGAGCTGTTTTTT	CASSATGKGPGELFF
TRBJ1-2	.	TRBV2	.	TGTGCCAGCAGTGGTCAGCAGTCGGGGGGCTACACCTTC	CASSGQQSGGYTF
TRBJ1-2	.	TRBV7-2	.	TGTGCCAGCAGCTTAGCGTTCGGAGGGGGCTACACCTTC	CASSLAFGGGYTF
TRBJ2-7	.	TRBV3-1/TRBV3-2	TRBD2	TGTGCCAGCAGCAACCTAGCGGGGGTCGACGAGCAGTACTTC	CASSNLAGVDEQYF
TRBJ2-2	once	TRBV5-4	.	TGTGCCAGCAGCCTTAGCGGGAACACCGGGGAGCTGTTTTTT	CASSLSGNTGELFF
TRBJ2-7	.	TRBV5-6	TRBD1	TGTGCCAGCAGCCGGGACAGGGGTAGCTCCTACGAGCAGTACTTC	CASSRDRGSSYEQYF
TRBJ1-5	.	TRBV28	.	TGTGCCAGCATGACAGTCAACAATCAGCCCCAGCATTTT	CASMTVNNQPQHF
TRBJ1-1	.	TRBV3-1/TRBV3-2	.	TGTGCCAGCAGCCAAGATCCCACAGGGAAGAGGTCTGAAGCTTTCTTT	CASSQDPTGKRSEAFF
TRBJ2-7	.	TRBV11-3	.	TGTGCCAGCACCCCACCGGGCGGGATCACCTACGAGCAGTACTTC	CASTPPGGITYEQYF
TRBJ2-1	.	TRBV5-4	.	TGTGCCAGCAGCCTACCGGGTGGCTCCTACAATGAGCAGTTCTTC	CASSLPGGSYNEQFF
TRBJ2-1	.	TRBV20-1	TRBD2	TGCAGTGCTAGTAGCGGGGGGGCCTACTACAATGAGCAGTTCTTC	CSASSGGAYYNEQFF
TRBJ1-1	.	TRBV9	.	TGTGCCAGCAGCGCTCAGGTGAACACTGAAGCTTTCTTT	CASSAQVNTEAFF
TRBJ1-1	.	TRBV7-9	.	TGTGCCAGCAGCTTAGCGCGGGGGAACACTGAAGCTTTCTTT	CASSLARGNTEAFF
TRBJ2-1	many	TRBV19	TRBD2	TGTGCCAGTAGTATTAGCGGGGGGGAGTACAATGAGCAGTTCTTC	CASSISGGEYNEQFF
TRBJ1-5	many	TRBV6-2/TRBV6-3	.	TGTGCCAGCAGTTACTCGGGGGGGAATCAGCCCCAGCATTTT	CASSYSGGNQPQHF
TRBJ1-4	.	TRBV25-1	.	TGTGCCAGCAGTGAACTGAGACTAGAAAAACTGTTTTTT	CASSELRLEKLFF
TRBJ2-7	.	TRBV7-8	.	TGTGCCAGCAGCTACGGACGGGGCTCCTACGAGCAGTACTTC	CASSYGRGSYEQYF
TRBJ2-2	.	TRBV3-1/TRBV3-2	TRBD2	TGTGCCAGCAGCCAAAAGGGACTAGCTACCGGGGAGCTGTTTTTT	CASSQKGLATGELFF
TRBJ2-7	.	TRBV30	TRBD1	TGTGCCTGGAGTGTACAGGGGCCCTACGAGCAGTACTTC	CAWSVQGPYEQYF
TRBJ1-2	.	TRBV11-2	.	TGTGCCAGCAGCCCGTCGGGAGGATCCTATGGCTACACCTTC	CASSPSGGSYGYTF
TRBJ1-2	.	TRBV7-2	.	TGTGCCAGCAGGGACTTAACGGACCGTTACATCTATGGCTACACCTTC	CASRDLTDRYIYGYTF
TRBJ2-5	.	TRBV7-2	.	TGTGCCAGCAGCTTATGGGGGCCCCGGGAGACCCAGTACTTC	CASSLWGPRETQYF
TRBJ2-1	.	TRBV5-4	TRBD1	TGTGCCAGCAGCTTGTCCCGACAGGGGGCTAGGTATGAGCAGTTCTTC	CASSLSRQGARYEQFF
TRBJ1-1	.	TRBV2	.	TGTGCCAGCAGTGGTGGAGACACTGAAGCTTTCTTT	CASSGGDTEAFF
TRBJ1-2	.	TRBV4-1	TRBD1	TGCGCCAGCAGCCACCCGACAGGGGGGGTCTATGGCTACACCTTC	CASSHPTGGVYGYTF
TRBJ1-5	.	TRBV28	.	TGTGCCAGCAGTTCCCCCGATCAGCCCCAGCATTTT	CASSSPDQPQHF
TRBJ2-1	.	TRBV7-3	.	TGTGCCAGCAGCTCCGTGGCGGGCAATGAGCAGTTCTTC	CASSSVAGNEQFF
TRBJ2-5	.	TRBV6-5	TRBD2	TGTGCCAGCCGTAGCGGGGGGCATCAAGAGACCCAGTACTTC	CASRSGGHQETQYF
TRBJ2-3	few	TRBV24-1	TRBD1	TGTGCCACCAGTGCCCTCCGGGACAGGGTGGAAGATACGCAGTATTTT	CATSALRDRVEDTQYF
TRBJ2-7	.	TRBV6-5	.	TGTGCCACCGAAGATCCCTGGGGGCTGTACTTC	CATEDPWGLYF
TRBJ2-7	few	TRBV5-4	TRBD1	TGTGCCAGCAGCCCCCGGGACAGGGGCTACGAGCAGTACTTC	CASSPRDRGYEQYF
TRBJ1-6	.	TRBV5-1	.	TGCGCCAGCAGCTTGCTGGACAGACTAAATTCACCCCTCCACTTT	CASSLLDRLNSPLHF
TRBJ1-1	.	TRBV27	TRBD1	TGTGCCAGCAGACCACGAACAGGGGCCGACACTGAAGCTTTCTTT	CASRPRTGADTEAFF
TRBJ2-7	.	TRBV5-1	.	TGCGCCAGCAGCCCATTCGACAGGACCTACGAGCAGTACTTC	CASSPFDRTYEQYF
TRBJ1-4	.	TRBV6-1	.	TGTGCCAGCAGTGAATGGGGAGGGGTACCAAATGAAAAACTGTTTTTT	CASSEWGGVPNEKLFF
TRBJ1-1	.	TRBV5-1	.	TGCGCCAGCAGCTGGGAGGGGCTTACTGAAGCTTTCTTT	CASSWEGLTEAFF
TRBJ1-2	.	TRBV7-2	.	TGTGCCAGCAGCTTTGGGCAGGGCCCTGGCTACACCTTC	CASSFGQGPGYTF
TRBJ1-6	many	TRBV5-4	TRBD1	TGTGCCAGCAGCTTGGGACCCACGACGGGACAGGTTAATTCACCCCTCCACTTT	CASSLGPTTGQVNSPLHF
TRBJ2-1	.	TRBV5-4	TRBD1	TGTGCCAGCAGCCCACCGGGACAGGGGAGGTGGGAGCAGTTCTTC	CASSPPGQGRWEQFF
TRBJ2-2	.	TRBV7-3	.	TGTGCCAGCAGCCAAGGGGCAGCTAACACCGGGGAGCTGTTTTTT	CASSQGAANTGELFF
TRBJ2-5	.	TRBV9	TRBD2	TGTGCCAGCAGCGTAGGGGGACGGGAGGCAGAGACCCAGTACTTC	CASSVGGREAETQYF
TRBJ1-5	.	TRBV5-1	TRBD1	TGCGCCAGCAGCCCGGAGGGGGCTGGCAATCAGCCCCAGCATTTT	CASSPEGAGNQPQHF
TRBJ2-7	.	TRBV14	TRBD1	TGTGCCAGCAGCCAAGTTTATGGGCAGGGGGACAACGAGCAGTACTTC	CASSQVYGQGDNEQYF
TRBJ1-5	.	TRBV7-9	.	TGTGCCAGCAGCTTAGCGCTCCAGGGCAAACCTAATCAGCCCCAGCATTTT	CASSLALQGKPNQPQHF
TRBJ1-1	.	TRBV24-1	.	TGTGCCACCAGTGATTCCAGCGTCACTGAAGCTTTCTTT	CATSDSSVTEAFF
TRBJ2-1	.	TRBV4-1	TRBD2	TGCGCCAGCAGCCGGGGGACTAGCGGGAGCAATGAGCAGTTCTTC	CASSRGTSGSNEQFF
TRBJ1-2	.	TRBV18	TRBD1	TGTGCCAGCTCTGCCGGGACAGACTATGGCTACACCTTC	CASSAGTDYGYTF
TRBJ1-6	few	TRBV5-5	TRBD1	TGTGCCAGCAGCTGGAGGGGGCTCGGATCACCCCTCCACTTT	CASSWRGLGSPLHF
TRBJ2-2	.	TRBV11-3	TRBD1	TGTGCCAGCAGCCCAGACAGGGGGAACACCGGGGAGCTGTTTTTT	CASSPDRGNTGELFF
TRBJ2-7	.	TRBV3-1/TRBV3-2	.	TGTGCCAGCAGCCAAGTGGTGGGGGGGCCGGGCGAGCAGTACTTC	CASSQVVGGPGEQYF
TRBJ1-1	.	TRBV18	.	TGTGCCAGCTCATCAACTCTTGGGCTGAACACTGAAGCTTTCTTT	CASSSTLGLNTEAFF
TRBJ1-6	.	TRBV19	TRBD1	TGTGCCAGTAGTAAGCAGGGGGGCGCACCCCTCCACTTT	CASSKQGGAPLHF
TRBJ2-3	.	TRBV5-1	TRBD1	TGCGCCAGCAGCTCGCCGGACCCGGGGGACAGGGGGCACCCAGATACGCAGTATTTT	CASSSPDPGDRGHPDTQYF
TRBJ1-1	.	TRBV28	TRBD1	TGTGCCAGCAGTTGGGGGACAGTTAACACTGAAGCTTTCTTT	CASSWGTVNTEAFF
TRBJ2-7	once	TRBV7-2	.	TGTGCCAGCAGCTTAGGTGGGGGGGCCGCGAACGAGCAGTACTTC	CASSLGGGAANEQYF
TRBJ2-5	.	TRBV7-8	.	TGTGCCAGCAGCAGGGACTTTCAAGAGACCCAGTACTTC	CASSRDFQETQYF
TRBJ1-1	once	TRBV5-1	.	TGCGCCAGCAGCTTAGGCTCGGGACACCTGAACACTGAAGCTTTCTTT	CASSLGSGHLNTEAFF
TRBJ2-2	.	TRBV6-5	.	TGTGCCAGCAGCCTCCAGGGTCCCACCGGGGAGCTGTTTTTT	CASSLQGPTGELFF